This TCR beta chain emerged from a study of blood T cell repertoires in COVID-19 (dated by TCRdb to 2018 to 2020). For the wider study: The collaborator samples originated in the United States, Italy and Spain and spanned the acute and convalescent phases of COVID-19. The prospective study material was composed of cDNA or gDNA derived from T cells, B-cell-depleted T cells, or PBMCs. The dataset comprised deeply sampled blood TCRbeta repertoires from subjects exposed to, actively infected with, or recovered from COVID-19. The repertoires were released in a freely available public database intended as a resource for research on the immune response to SARS-CoV-2. The samples were drawn from the first 160 participants of the ongoing ImmuneRACE study and from 1,254 subjects provided by 6 global collaborators. A de-identified subject ID, COVID-19 status, age in years and sex were almost always included in the sample metadata. Where available, HLA class I and class II types were taken from metadata supplied by the sample provider and were not determined by assay-based typing.

One collaborating source in Seattle enrolled patients while the patients were actively infected and followed the patients over time throughout the course of disease. Whole blood was collected in K2EDTA tubes by collaborating institutions according to the institutions' own protocols. For TCRbeta analysis, collaborators shipped samples in one of three forms: frozen whole blood, isolated PBMCs, or DNA extracted from either of those sample types. The immunoSEQ Assay, a bias-controlled multiplex PCR, was used to amplify TCRbeta CDR3 regions from genomic DNA. The original methods were these. Within the assay, amplification of reference gene primers was used to estimate how many nucleated cells each sample contained. To quantify the absolute abundance of each unique TCRbeta CDR3 rearrangement, sequence reads were collapsed and filtered. Productive Simpson clonality was computed per sample as the square root of Simpson's diversity index over productive rearrangements. The clones in this table, taken by TCRdb from immuneACCESS, are in-frame only. Not every clone is retained; where verified, under half of the shortfall comes from an unresolved V gene, and the cause of the rest is unknown. The V and J calls and clone size are taken from that table; D and trimming were inferred from the DNA. For this sample there are about 150,000 clones; 80% to 90% appear just once. The top ten clonotypes cover 2.5% to 3% of the sample.

V is trimmed back by 6 bases and J by 5 bases, and the junction contains 4 bases that no gene match accounts for. For CDR1 and CDR2, the germline V gene lists SQVTM and ANQGSEA. CDR3 length: 13 amino acids, cysteine to phenylalanine. Of the read, only the CDR3 DNA is kept; its 39 bases are in frame from base 1. Summary of the overall study and its limitations: The quantity of clinical and demographic metadata differed by source and by participant and was supplied without curation.

In the case of this clone: Its antigen specificity is not known. There are no base qualities to consult, and no much larger clone falls within one base.

Here the chain combines TRBV29-1 and TRBJ2-2, and 9 junction bases match TRBD1. Source material: peripheral blood. The sequence came from a woman of 80 years or more with COVID-19, enrolled during active disease. The nucleotide sequence reads as follows: TGCAGCGTCGGGACAGGGACAACCGGGGAGCTGTTTTTT. This codes for CSVGTGTTGELFF.